Sequencing of this TCR beta chain was carried out in a study of molecular identifiers for immune sequencing clone quantification. Whole-study results and caveats: Spiked Jurkat TCR RNA originating from one cell could reportedly be identified amid around 970,000 naive cells.

For this clonotype: Its antigen is not known. This may be a read error, as it is one base from a much larger clone.

Via MiXCR, TCRdb re-called the PCR reads, giving one row per CDR3 protein. The sample records roughly 630,000 distinct CDR3 sequences, about 25% being singletons. Trimming stripped 8 bases from V and 8 bases from J, with 33 bases between. The germline gives CDR1 MNHEY, CDR2 SVGAGI. The CDR3 is 18 residues long. The rearrangement joins TRBV6-5 to TRBJ1-1; a weak D match, TRBD1 (5 bases). This TCR derives from a human donor in good health. Some libraries in this study had Jurkat cell RNA spiked in. The sequenced material came from naive CD8+ T cells from blood, with Jurkat cell RNA spiked in. As to subset: FACS-sorted CD8+CD4-CCR7+CD45RA+ naive T cells. CDR3 region: CASATNSARALPSGEAFF. The CDR3 DNA is TGTGCCAGCGCAACGAATTCGGCCAGGGCCCTTCCCAGCGGAGAAGCTTTCTTT.